This entry lists 27 T cell receptor beta chains sequenced from one sample in a study of T cell responses to AZD1222 COVID-19 vaccine (dated by TCRdb to the early 2020s). Library generation was performed with the immunoSEQ multiplex PCR assay. TCRdb mirrors the immuneACCESS table, restricted to in-frame sequences. Some clones are absent from its copies; in checked studies, under half trace to an unresolved V gene, and the reason for the others is unknown. In this sample the table shows about 270,000 clones, 90% to 95% of which occur a single time. The ten largest make up roughly 0.51% of the sample. Read against the paper, the sample's time point label means: about 28 days (+/-7) after the second vaccine dose. The sequencing here drew on peripheral blood, taken 28 days after the second AZD1222 dose. Receptors were obtained from an adult who received the AZD1222 COVID-19 vaccine.

The CDR3 DNA is TGTGCCAGCAGCTTGGGACCGAATGACTATGGCTACACCTTC. Translated: CASSLGPNDYGYTF. The V call is TRBV5-6, the J call TRBJ1-2; D not certain. The CDR3 is 14 amino acids. Trimming took 0 bases from V and 3 from J, leaving 9 bases between them. CDR1 SGHDT and CDR2 YYEEEE come from the germline V gene.

This CDR3 is CASTLGRGRSTGELFF. CDR3 in DNA: TGTGCCAGCACTCTCGGGAGAGGGAGATCCACCGGGGAGCTGTTTTTT. V is TRBV28 and J is TRBJ2-2; D may be TRBD2 (6 bases). Germline-derived CDR1 and CDR2 are MDHEN and SYDVKM. CDR3 length equals 16 residues. V lost 7 bases to trimming and J lost 4 bases, with 19 bases between them.

V is TRBV28 and J is TRBJ1-5; possibly TRBD1 for D (5 bases). Trimming took off 6 bases at V and 2 bases at J, with 14 bases between the two ends. The CDR3 contains 15 residues. CDR1 is MDHEN, CDR2 SYDVKM, per germline. DNA of the CDR3: TGTGCCAGCAGGACGGGACTGGGCGGCAATCAGCCCCAGCATTTT. It codes for CASRTGLGGNQPQHF.

This clone was seen once. The rearrangement uses TRBV29-1 and TRBJ1-1; D unclear. CDR3 length: 10 residues. Germline assignment: CDR1 SQVTM and CDR2 ANQGSEA. Between the trimmed V and J ends, which lost 3 bases and 7 bases, there was a span of 6 bases. CDR3 in DNA: TGCAGCGTTGATGACTATGAAGCTTTCTTT. Translated: CSVDDYEAFF.

This rearrangement joins TRBV2 to TRBJ2-7, with TRBD2 matching 8 bases. The germline V gene encodes CDR1 SNHLY and CDR2 FYNNEI. The CDR3 sequence is 13 residues long. Trimming cost V 4 bases and J 4 bases; bases outside gene matches: 3. CDR3 nucleotide sequence: TGTGCCAGCAGTGGGACTAGCAGGTACGAGCAGTACTTC. It is translated as CASSGTSRYEQYF.

The chain couples TRBV6-5 to TRBJ1-5; D possibly corresponds to TRBD1 (5 bases). Germline values: CDR1 MNHEY, CDR2 SVGAGI. The V and J ends lost 6 bases and 5 bases respectively, with 17 bases between them. The CDR3 runs to 15 residues. In nucleotides, the CDR3 is TGTGCCAGCAGCGCACGGACAATACTCCATCAGCCCCAGCATTTT. This codes for CASSARTILHQPQHF.

This chain links TRBV6-5 with TRBJ2-7, with no clear D. This CDR3 spans 12 amino acids. Trimming removed 6 bases from V and 0 bases from J, with 6 bases in between. Looked up from germline, CDR1 is MNHEY and CDR2 is SVGAGI. The CDR3 protein is CASRGSSYEQYF. CDR3 coding DNA: TGTGCCAGCAGGGGTAGCTCCTACGAGCAGTACTTC.

The rearrangement links TRBV7-6 to TRBJ1-1; maybe TRBD1 (6 bases). The CDR3 extends over 13 amino acids. Trimming removed 7 bases at V and 3 bases at J, with 12 bases between. Germline values: CDR1 SGHVS, CDR2 FNYEAQ. The CDR3 loop reads CASTQGRHTEAFF. The CDR3 nucleotides are TGTGCCAGCACCCAGGGGAGGCACACTGAAGCTTTCTTT.

This chain connects TRBV30 to TRBJ1-1; D possibly corresponds to TRBD1 (5 bases). The germline CDR1 and CDR2 sequences are GTSNPN and SVGIG (reference sequence). V dropped 8 bases and J dropped 0 bases, with 16 bases sitting between them. This CDR3 region has 14 residues. CDR3 loop: CAGDGALMNTEAFF. CDR3 sequence (DNA): TGTGCCGGGGACGGTGCGCTCATGAACACTGAAGCTTTCTTT.

As concerns this clone: At one of its ends the junction is not consistent with the germline gene, which may arise from a read error. The chain has TRBV11-1 and TRBJ2-2; D may match TRBD1 or TRBD2 (5 bases each). The CDR3 sequence is 14 residues long. Germline CDR1 SGHAT, CDR2 FQDESV (reference sequence). The CDR3 protein is CASSLGTATGELFF. CDR3 in DNA: TGCGCCAGCAGCTTAGGGACGGCCACCGGGGAGCTGTTTTTT.

The J gene is TRBJ1-3, the V gene TRBV19; D is unresolved. The germline gives CDR1 LNHDA, CDR2 SQIVND (reference sequence). CDR3 size: 15 residues. Trimming shortened V by 7 bases and J by 0 bases, and 13 bases separated the two germline ends. The CDR3 DNA sequence: TGTGCCAGTATGTATCGGCCGAGCTCTGGAAACACCATATATTTT. Residues: CASMYRPSSGNTIYF.

The rearrangement uses TRBV7-3 and TRBJ1-2; 7 bases align to TRBD1. In germline, CDR1 is SGHTA, CDR2 FQGTGA. V gave up 5 bases and J gave up 4 bases; unmatched junction bases: 4. The CDR3 loop spans 13 amino acids. CDR3 DNA: TGTGCCAGCAGCCCAGGGGGTGGCTATGGCTACACCTTC. Protein product: CASSPGGGYGYTF.

This chain joins TRBV9 and TRBJ1-2; 7 bases match TRBD1. CDR1 and CDR2 from the germline V gene are SGDLS and YYNGEE. This CDR3 region has 16 residues. The J segment lost 6 bases and the V segment lost 5 bases, leaving 16 bases of the junction unmatched. CDR3 loop: CASSVSAADRRHGYTF. The CDR3 region has the DNA TGTGCCAGCAGTGTGTCCGCCGCGGACAGGAGGCATGGCTACACCTTC.

The chain uses TRBV27 and TRBJ2-2; tentative D call: TRBD2 (6 bases). The CDR3 consists of 15 residues. The V and J ends lost 2 bases and 1 base respectively, with 8 bases between them. Germline V gene lookup returns CDR1 MNHEY and CDR2 SMNVEV (reference sequence). The CDR3 DNA follows: TGTGCCAGCAGTTTAAGGAGGGGGAACACCGGGGAGCTGTTTTTT. Its protein is CASSLRRGNTGELFF.

The chain carries TRBV3-1 (or the pseudogene TRBV3-2) and TRBJ2-2; 12 nucleotides agree with TRBD2. Unmatched junction bases numbered 3, after V lost 3 bases and J lost 1 base. The CDR3 consists of 17 residues. CDR1 and CDR2 (germline): LGHDT, YNNKEL (reference sequence). CDR3 sequence (DNA): TGTGCCAGCAGCCATCAGACTAGCGGGAGGAACACCGGGGAGCTGTTTTTT. This gives the protein CASSHQTSGRNTGELFF.

A single count supports this clone. The sample carries other DNA sequences with the same CDR3. The V call is TRBV4-2, the J call TRBJ1-5, with D possibly matching TRBD1 (6 bases). Germline V CDR1 and CDR2: LGHNA, YNFKEQ. There are 15 residues in the CDR3. With 0 bases removed from V and 4 bases from J, the gap between germline ends came to 10 bases. CDR3 sequence (DNA): TGTGCCAGCAGCCAAGAACGAGGGGGAAATCAGCCCCAGCATTTT. Its translation: CASSQERGGNQPQHF.

This clone was found once. The chain links TRBV27 to TRBJ2-1; tentative D call: TRBD2 (8 bases). Trimming cost V 5 bases and J 7 bases, with 15 bases left between them. Germline CDR1 and CDR2: MNHEY and SMNVEV (reference sequence). The CDR3 spans 14 residues. The CDR3 spells CASSPGGTVNEQFF. In DNA, the CDR3 is TGTGCCAGCAGTCCGGGGGGGACAGTGAATGAGCAGTTCTTC.

In DNA form, the CDR3 reads TGTGCCAGCTCACCTCGACAGGGAATGGGCAACACTGAAGCTTTCTTT. It is translated as CASSPRQGMGNTEAFF. The V call is TRBV18, the J call TRBJ1-1; 7 nucleotides match TRBD1. The CDR3 is 16 residues long. Trimming cost V 3 bases and J 2 bases; bases outside gene matches: 9. Germline-derived CDR1 and CDR2 are KGHSH and LQKENI.

In DNA, the CDR3 is TGTGCCAGCAGCCATACAGGGGATATCACTGAAGCTTTCTTT. Translation: CASSHTGDITEAFF. The rearrangement links TRBV7-9 to TRBJ1-1, with TRBD1 identical over 7 bases. The junction had 7 bases not matched to a gene; V was cut back by 5 bases and J by 4 bases. The CDR3 consists of 14 residues. Germline V gene lookup returns CDR1 SEHNR and CDR2 FQNEAQ (reference sequence).

This sequence joins TRBV30 and TRBJ1-5; the match to TRBD1 covers 12 bases. V was clipped by 7 bases and J by 6 bases; unmatched bases: 4. Germline-derived CDR1 and CDR2 are GTSNPN and SVGIG (reference sequence). This CDR3 has 13 amino acids. The CDR3 DNA sequence: TGTGCCTCAGGGACAGGGGGCCTTCAGCCCCAGCATTTT. Protein sequence: CASGTGGLQPQHF. Full variable domain (remainder filled in from reference TRBV30 and TRBJ1-5): SQTIHQWPATLVQPVGSPLSLECTVEGTSNPNLYWYRQAAGRGLQLLFYSVGIGQISSEVPQNLSASRPQDRQFILSSKKLLLSDSGFYLCASGTGGLQPQHFGDGTRLSIL.

The chain uses TRBV10-1 and TRBJ1-1, with 7 bases matching TRBD1. With 9 bases clipped from V and 3 bases from J, the junction kept 7 bases outside the gene matches. Germline lookup yields CDR1 WNHNN and CDR2 SYGVQD (reference sequence). This CDR3 is 13 amino acids long. CDR3: CASNDRVDTEAFF. The CDR3 nucleotides read TGCGCCAGTAATGACAGGGTGGACACTGAAGCTTTCTTT.

The chain has TRBV2 and TRBJ1-1, with unresolved D. The germline V gene encodes CDR1 SNHLY and CDR2 FYNNEI. The length of the CDR3 is 15 residues. The germline V and J ends were trimmed by 8 bases and 1 base, with 17 bases remaining between them. The CDR3 nucleotides are TGTGCCAGCTCCTGGTCTGGGCGGAAGAACACTGAAGCTTTCTTT. It specifies CASSWSGRKNTEAFF.

This chain joins TRBV5-6 and TRBJ1-3, with TRBD1 matching 9 bases. Germline V lookup: CDR1 SGHDT, CDR2 YYEEEE. The V and J ends lost 3 bases and 0 bases, in that order; junction bases with no gene match: 10. The CDR3 loop spans 18 amino acids. The chain's CDR3 is CASSYPGQGLSSGNTIYF. CDR3 bases: TGTGCCAGCAGCTATCCGGGACAGGGCCTTAGCTCTGGAAACACCATATATTTT.

In its sample, this clone was seen once. The V call is TRBV5-1, the J call TRBJ2-5; 8 bases line up with TRBD2. Trimming cost V 2 bases and J 5 bases; bases outside gene matches: 8. Germline CDR1 SGHRS, CDR2 YFSETQ. The CDR3 length is 15 residues. The CDR3 sequence: CASSFSGLAGETQYF. The CDR3 nucleotides are TGCGCCAGCAGCTTTTCAGGACTAGCAGGGGAGACCCAGTACTTC.

This chain links TRBV19 with TRBJ1-5, with 8 bases fitting TRBD1. With V trimmed by 3 bases and J by 4 bases, 5 bases remained unmatched. Germline-derived CDR1 and CDR2 are LNHDA and SQIVND (reference sequence). The CDR3 has 15 residues. The CDR3, as DNA: TGTGCCAGTAGTATTAGGACAGGGATGAATCAGCCCCAGCATTTT. Residues: CASSIRTGMNQPQHF.

The chain carries TRBV27 and TRBJ2-7; TRBD2 might be the D (5 bases). The germline V gene encodes CDR1 MNHEY and CDR2 SMNVEV (reference sequence). The CDR3 is 14 amino acids. The V end was cut by 0 bases, the J end by 2 bases, with 8 bases between. The CDR3 protein is CASSLSAGTYEQYF. CDR3 DNA sequence: TGTGCCAGCAGTTTATCGGCGGGTACCTACGAGCAGTACTTC.

This chain links TRBV4-1 with TRBJ2-5; no clear D. From germline, CDR1 is MGHRA and CDR2 YSYEKL. The V end was cut by 0 bases, the J end by 6 bases, with 17 bases between. CDR3 length equals 16 residues. CDR3 DNA sequence: TGCGCCAGCAGCCAAGATTACCCCTCTAAGTGGAAGACCCAGTACTTC. Encoded protein: CASSQDYPSKWKTQYF.